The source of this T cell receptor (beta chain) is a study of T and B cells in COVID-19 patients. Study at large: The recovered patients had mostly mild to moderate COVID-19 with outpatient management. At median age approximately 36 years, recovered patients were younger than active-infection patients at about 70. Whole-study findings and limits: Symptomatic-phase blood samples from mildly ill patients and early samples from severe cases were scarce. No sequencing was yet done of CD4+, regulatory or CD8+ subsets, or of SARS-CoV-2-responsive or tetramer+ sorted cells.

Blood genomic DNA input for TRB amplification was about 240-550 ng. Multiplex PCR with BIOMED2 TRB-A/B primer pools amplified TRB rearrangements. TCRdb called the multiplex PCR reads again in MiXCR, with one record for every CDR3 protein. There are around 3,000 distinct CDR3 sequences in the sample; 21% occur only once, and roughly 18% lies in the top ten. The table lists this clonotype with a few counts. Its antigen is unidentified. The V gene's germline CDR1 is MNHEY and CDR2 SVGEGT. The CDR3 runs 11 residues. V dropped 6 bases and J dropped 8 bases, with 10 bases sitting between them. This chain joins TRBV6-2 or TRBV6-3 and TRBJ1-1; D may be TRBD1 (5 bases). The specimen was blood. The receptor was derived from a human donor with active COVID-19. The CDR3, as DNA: TGTGCCAGCAGAACTGGGGCGGAAGCTTTCTTT. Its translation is CASRTGAEAFF.